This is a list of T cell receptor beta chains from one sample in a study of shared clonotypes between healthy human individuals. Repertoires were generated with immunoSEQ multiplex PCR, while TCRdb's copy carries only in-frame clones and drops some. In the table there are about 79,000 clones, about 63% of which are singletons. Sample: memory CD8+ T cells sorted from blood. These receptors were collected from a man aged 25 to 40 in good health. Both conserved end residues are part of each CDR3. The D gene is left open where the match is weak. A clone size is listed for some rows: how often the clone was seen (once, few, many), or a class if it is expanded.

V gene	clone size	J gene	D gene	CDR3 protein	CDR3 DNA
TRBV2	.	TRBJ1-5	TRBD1	CASSGLAVGQGAGQPQHF	TGTGCCAGCAGTGGATTGGCTGTGGGACAGGGGGCAGGTCAGCCCCAGCATTTT
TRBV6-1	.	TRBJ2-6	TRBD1	CASSGRSGQDRTSGANVLTF	TGTGCCAGCAGTGGAAGGTCGGGACAGGACAGAACCTCTGGGGCCAACGTCCTGACTTTC
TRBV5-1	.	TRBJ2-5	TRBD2	CASSLGGTSGQETQYF	TGCGCCAGCAGCTTGGGTGGGACTAGCGGTCAAGAGACCCAGTACTTC
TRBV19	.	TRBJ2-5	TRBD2	CASSNLREGPETQYF	TGTGCCAGTAGTAATTTACGGGAGGGCCCAGAGACCCAGTACTTC
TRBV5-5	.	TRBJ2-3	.	CASSIRATADTQYF	TGTGCCAGCAGCATTCGGGCCACAGCAGATACGCAGTATTTT
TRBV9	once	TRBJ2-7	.	CASAPGWGDYEQYF	TGTGCCAGCGCCCCCGGATGGGGGGACTACGAGCAGTACTTC
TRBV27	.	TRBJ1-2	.	CASGSTGPLVGYTF	TGTGCCAGCGGCTCGACAGGTCCGTTAGTCGGCTACACCTTC
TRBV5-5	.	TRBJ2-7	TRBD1	CASSLGTGGYEQYF	TGTGCCAGCAGCCTAGGGACAGGGGGCTACGAGCAGTACTTC
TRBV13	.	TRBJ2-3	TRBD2	CASSFRLAGYSTDTQYF	TGTGCCAGCAGCTTCAGACTAGCGGGATATAGCACAGATACGCAGTATTTT
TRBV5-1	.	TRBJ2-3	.	CASSLEGFGTDTQYF	TGCGCCAGCAGCTTGGAAGGGTTTGGCACAGATACGCAGTATTTT
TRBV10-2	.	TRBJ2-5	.	CASSDPTAGQETQYF	TGCGCCAGCAGTGATCCGACGGCCGGCCAAGAGACCCAGTACTTC
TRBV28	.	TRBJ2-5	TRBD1	CATQTGYQETQYF	TGTGCCACCCAGACAGGGTACCAAGAGACCCAGTACTTC
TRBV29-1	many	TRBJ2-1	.	CSVEGRAQGSSYNEQFF	TGCAGCGTTGAAGGCCGTGCCCAGGGGAGCTCCTACAATGAGCAGTTCTTC
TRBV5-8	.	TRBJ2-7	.	CASSLGKQGVSYEQYF	TGTGCCAGCAGCTTGGGGAAACAGGGAGTTTCCTACGAGCAGTACTTC
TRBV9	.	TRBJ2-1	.	CASSSFSGDEQFF	TGTGCCAGCAGCTCATTTAGTGGGGATGAGCAGTTCTTC
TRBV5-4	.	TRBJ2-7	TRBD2	CASSLVSGGGYEQYF	TGTGCCAGCAGCTTGGTTAGCGGGGGCGGGTACGAGCAGTACTTC
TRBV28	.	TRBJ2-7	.	CASGENYEQYF	TGTGCCAGCGGGGAGAACTACGAGCAGTACTTC
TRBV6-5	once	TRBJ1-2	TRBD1	CASMGQGENYGYTF	TGTGCCAGCATGGGACAGGGGGAAAACTATGGCTACACCTTC
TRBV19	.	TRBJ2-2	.	CASSPGPSNTGELFF	TGTGCCAGTAGCCCGGGCCCCTCGAACACCGGGGAGCTGTTTTTT
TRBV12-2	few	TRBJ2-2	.	CASRHPGGELFF	TGTGCAAGTCGCCACCCAGGCGGGGAGCTGTTTTTT
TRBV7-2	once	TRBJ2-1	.	CASSLWPGHEQFF	TGTGCCAGCAGCTTATGGCCAGGTCATGAGCAGTTCTTC
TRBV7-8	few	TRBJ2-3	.	CASSYYWGSADTQYF	TGTGCCAGCAGCTACTACTGGGGTTCGGCAGATACGCAGTATTTT
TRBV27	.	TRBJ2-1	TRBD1	CASSPLGPGGQFF	TGTGCCAGCAGTCCCCTAGGCCCAGGGGGGCAGTTCTTC
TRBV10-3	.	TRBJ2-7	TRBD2	CAMGGAYEQYF	TGTGCCATGGGGGGGGCCTACGAGCAGTACTTC
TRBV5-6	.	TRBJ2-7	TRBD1	CASKAGTGVYEQYF	TGTGCCAGCAAAGCCGGGACAGGAGTCTACGAGCAGTACTTC
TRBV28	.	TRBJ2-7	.	CASSLGEQYF	TGTGCCAGCAGTCTGGGGGAGCAGTACTTC
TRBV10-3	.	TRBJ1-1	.	CAISESNLNTEAFF	TGTGCCATCAGTGAGTCTAATCTGAACACTGAAGCTTTCTTT
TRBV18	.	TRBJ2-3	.	CASSSEGYELDTQYF	TGTGCCAGCTCCAGCGAGGGGTATGAATTAGATACGCAGTATTTT
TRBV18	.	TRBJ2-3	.	CASSSTDTQYF	TGTGCCAGCTCATCCACAGATACGCAGTATTTT
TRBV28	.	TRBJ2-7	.	CASSLIGGEQYF	TGTGCCAGCAGTTTAATAGGGGGCGAGCAGTACTTC
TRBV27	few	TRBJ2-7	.	CASSLGYEQYF	TGTGCCAGCAGTTTAGGCTACGAGCAGTACTTC
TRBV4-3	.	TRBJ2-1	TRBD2	CASSQDGTSAYNEQFF	TGCGCCAGCAGCCAAGATGGGACTAGCGCCTACAATGAGCAGTTCTTC
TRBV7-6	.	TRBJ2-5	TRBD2	CASSIAGGPGETQYF	TGTGCCAGCAGTATCGCGGGAGGGCCGGGGGAGACCCAGTACTTC
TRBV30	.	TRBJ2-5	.	CAWSGGGTQYF	TGTGCCTGGAGTGGGGGAGGGACCCAGTACTTC
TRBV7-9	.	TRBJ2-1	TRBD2	CASSGRRGSSYNEQFF	TGTGCCAGCAGCGGCAGGCGGGGGAGCTCCTACAATGAGCAGTTCTTC
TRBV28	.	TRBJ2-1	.	CASSLDGRAWENEQFF	TGTGCCAGCAGTTTAGACGGCAGGGCTTGGGAAAATGAGCAGTTCTTC
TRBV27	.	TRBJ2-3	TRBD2	CASTPPWREGGTDTQYF	TGTGCCAGCACCCCCCCGTGGCGGGAGGGGGGCACAGATACGCAGTATTTT
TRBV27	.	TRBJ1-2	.	CASSYRGADGYTF	TGTGCCAGCAGTTATCGCGGGGCGGATGGCTACACCTTC
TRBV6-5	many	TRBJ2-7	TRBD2	CASSYSTSAYEQYF	TGTGCCAGCAGTTACTCGACTAGCGCCTACGAGCAGTACTTC
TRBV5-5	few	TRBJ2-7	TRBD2	CASSFTSGSYEQYF	TGTGCCAGCAGCTTTACGAGCGGGAGCTACGAGCAGTACTTC
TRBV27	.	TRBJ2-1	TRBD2	CASSPLTSGIGNEQFF	TGTGCCAGCAGTCCACTGACTAGCGGGATTGGGAATGAGCAGTTCTTC
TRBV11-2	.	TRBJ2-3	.	CASSLIWTDTQYF	TGTGCCAGCAGCTTGATCTGGACAGATACGCAGTATTTT
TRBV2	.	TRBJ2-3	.	CASSGSGDGTDTQYF	TGTGCCAGCAGTGGATCGGGGGACGGCACAGATACGCAGTATTTT
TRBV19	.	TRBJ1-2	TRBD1	CASTFRGQKYGYTF	TGTGCCAGTACCTTCAGGGGGCAGAAGTATGGCTACACCTTC
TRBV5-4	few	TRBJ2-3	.	CASSSSGVESDTQYF	TGTGCCAGCAGCTCGTCGGGAGTGGAGTCAGATACGCAGTATTTT
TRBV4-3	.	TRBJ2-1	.	CASSQDVFGTIHNEQFF	TGCGCCAGCAGCCAAGATGTGTTCGGGACAATCCACAATGAGCAGTTCTTC
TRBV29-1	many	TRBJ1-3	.	CSVDVGLRSPGNTIYF	TGCAGCGTTGACGTCGGGCTAAGGTCGCCTGGAAACACCATATATTTT
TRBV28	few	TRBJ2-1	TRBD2	CASSHLTSGLYNEQFF	TGTGCCAGCAGTCACCTTACTAGCGGACTTTACAATGAGCAGTTCTTC
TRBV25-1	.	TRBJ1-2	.	CASSDYYGYTF	TGTGCCAGCAGTGATTACTATGGCTACACCTTC
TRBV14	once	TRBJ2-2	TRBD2	CASSQLLAGLGGGELFF	TGTGCCAGCAGCCAGTTACTAGCGGGATTAGGAGGCGGGGAGCTGTTTTTT
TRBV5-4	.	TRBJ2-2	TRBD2	CASSEPSGPGELFF	TGTGCCAGCAGTGAACCTAGCGGACCCGGGGAGCTGTTTTTT
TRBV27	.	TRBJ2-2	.	CASKLGGGYTGELFF	TGTGCCAGCAAACTTGGGGGCGGGTACACCGGGGAGCTGTTTTTT
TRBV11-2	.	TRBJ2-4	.	CASSTAKGVAGLAKNIQYF	TGTGCCAGCAGCACAGCGAAAGGGGTGGCGGGTCTAGCCAAAAACATTCAGTACTTC
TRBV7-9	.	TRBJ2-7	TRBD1	CASSLEGTGPEQYF	TGTGCCAGCAGCTTAGAAGGGACAGGGCCCGAGCAGTACTTC
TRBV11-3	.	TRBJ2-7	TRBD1	CASSSGQGAIYEQYF	TGTGCCAGCAGCTCGGGACAGGGGGCGATCTACGAGCAGTACTTC
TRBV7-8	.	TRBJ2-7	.	CASSFGQFYEQYF	TGTGCCAGCAGCTTTGGACAGTTTTACGAGCAGTACTTC
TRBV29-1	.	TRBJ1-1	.	CSVIERGLEAFF	TGCAGCGTTATTGAAAGGGGTTTAGAAGCTTTCTTT
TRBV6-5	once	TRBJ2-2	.	CASRKHGELFF	TGTGCCAGCAGAAAACACGGGGAGCTGTTTTTT
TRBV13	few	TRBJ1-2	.	CASSLAGLARYGYTF	TGTGCCAGCAGCCTTGCTGGTCTAGCACGCTATGGCTACACCTTC